The 28 T cell receptor beta chains below all came from one sample that was sequenced in a study of blood T cell repertoires in COVID-19. Repertoires were generated with immunoSEQ multiplex PCR, while TCRdb's copy carries only in-frame clones and drops some. The data contain 280,000 or so clones, about 85% of them seen just once; the ten biggest clones take up about 14%. The specimen was peripheral blood. The source is a human donor in a cohort sampled during active COVID-19.

The rearrangement links TRBV28 to TRBJ1-2; D remains unclear. The length of the CDR3 is 13 residues. With 2 bases removed from V and 8 bases from J, the gap between germline ends came to 12 bases. Germline CDR1 reads MDHEN; CDR2 reads SYDVKM. DNA for the CDR3: TGTGCCAGCAGTTTAGGTGGCAAGGAGGGCTACACCTTC. Protein: CASSLGGKEGYTF.

The chain couples TRBV6-5 to TRBJ2-2; D remains ambiguous. CDR1 is MNHEY, CDR2 SVGAGI, per germline. Trimming left V 6 bases short and J 2 bases short, with 13 bases between. This CDR3 is 15 amino acids long. The CDR3 reads CASSARRTNTGELFF. DNA of the CDR3: TGTGCCAGCAGCGCGAGGCGAACAAACACCGGGGAGCTGTTTTTT.

This chain connects TRBV29-1 to TRBJ2-5; perhaps TRBD1 as D (6 bases). Trimming pared 7 bases from V and 2 bases from J, leaving 17 bases between. The CDR3 has 14 amino acids. Per germline, CDR1 SQVTM and CDR2 ANQGSEA. The CDR3 region has the DNA TGCAGCGCCCGGGACACCCCGTTTCAAGAGACCCAGTACTTC. Its translation is CSARDTPFQETQYF.

The chain joins TRBV6-2 or TRBV6-3 to TRBJ1-3; weak D call: TRBD1 (5 bases). The CDR3 contains 16 residues. CDR1 MNHEY and CDR2 SVGEGT come from the germline V gene. Trimming left V 6 bases short and J 0 bases short, with 15 bases between. The CDR3 DNA sequence: TGTGCCAGCAGCCCCGACAGACTGCTCTCTGGAAACACCATATATTTT. It encodes CASSPDRLLSGNTIYF.

The chain couples TRBV10-3 to TRBJ2-3; TRBD1 aligns across 8 bases. Germline V gives CDR1 ENHRY, CDR2 SYGVKD. This CDR3 is 15 amino acids long. V dropped 3 bases and J dropped 5; count of bases not matched to a gene: 7. CDR3 residues: CAISDRTGSEDTQYF. In nucleotides, the CDR3 is TGTGCCATCAGTGATCGGACAGGGTCGGAAGATACGCAGTATTTT.

The J gene is TRBJ2-5, the V gene TRBV7-8; 7 nucleotides align to TRBD1. This CDR3 region has 15 residues. V gave up 5 bases and J gave up 5 bases; unmatched junction bases: 11. Germline V gene lookup returns CDR1 SGHVS and CDR2 FQNEAQ. In DNA, the CDR3 is TGTGCCAGCAGCCATACCCTGACAGGGACGGAGACCCAGTACTTC. Its protein is CASSHTLTGTETQYF.

The CDR3 protein is CASSLVPAGGIQYF. Written as DNA, the CDR3 is TGTGCCAGCAGCTTAGTGCCGGCAGGGGGGATTCAGTACTTC. The chain is built from TRBV7-2 and TRBJ2-4; TRBD1 might be the D (7 bases). This CDR3 is 14 amino acids long. Germline V gene sequence: CDR1 SGHTA, CDR2 FQGNSA. V lost 1 base to trimming and J lost 10 bases, with 14 bases between them.

In this sample, this clone turned up a few times. The CDR3 spells CASSLAGENYGYTF. The CDR3 DNA follows: TGTGCCAGCAGCTTGGCCGGTGAGAACTATGGCTACACCTTC. The chain recombines TRBV5-5 with TRBJ1-2, with D unclear. CDR1 SGHKS and CDR2 YYEKEE come from the germline V gene (reference sequence). This CDR3 has 14 residues. V gave up 0 bases and J gave up 2 bases, with 8 bases separating them.

The chain has TRBV24-1 and TRBJ1-6; perhaps TRBD1 as D (5 bases). The V gene's germline CDR1 is KGHDR and CDR2 SFDVKD. The CDR3 covers 13 residues. V lost 5 bases, J lost 10 bases, and 11 bases lay in between. The CDR3 bases are TGTGCCACCAGTGGTCACGGGGGGTCACCCCTCCACTTT. It yields the protein CATSGHGGSPLHF.

This chain connects TRBV28 to TRBJ2-7, with TRBD2 matching over 15 bases. The V segment lost 5 bases and the J segment 2 bases; nucleotides outside the gene matches: 7. The germline V gene has CDR1 MDHEN and CDR2 SYDVKM. The CDR3 spans 17 residues. CDR3 sequence reads: CASSLWTSGRGTYEQYF. In nucleotides, the CDR3 is TGTGCCAGCAGTCTCTGGACTAGCGGGAGGGGGACCTACGAGCAGTACTTC. Full variable domain (missing parts from reference TRBV28 and TRBJ2-7): DVKVTQSSRYLVKRTGEKVFLECVQDMDHENMFWYRQDPGLGLRLIYFSYDVKMKEKGDIPEGYSVSREKKERFSLILESASTNQTSMYLCASSLWTSGRGTYEQYFGPGTRLTVT.

This CDR3 is CASSLLAGGGGEQFF. The CDR3 DNA follows: TGTGCCAGTAGTTTACTAGCGGGAGGGGGAGGTGAGCAGTTCTTC. The chain couples TRBV19 to TRBJ2-1, with 13 nucleotides matching TRBD2. This CDR3 comprises 15 residues. The V segment lost 5 bases and the J segment 9 bases; nucleotides outside the gene matches: 7. Germline CDR1 LNHDA, CDR2 SQIVND (reference sequence).

The rearrangement uses TRBV2 and TRBJ1-3; unclear D gene. V was trimmed by 4 bases and J by 8 bases, leaving 12 bases between them. Germline lookup yields CDR1 SNHLY and CDR2 FYNNEI. The CDR3 runs to 13 residues. The CDR3 DNA follows: TGTGCCAGCAGTGCCCGCCCGAGGCACACCATATATTTT. Translation gives CASSARPRHTIYF.

The chain links TRBV13 to TRBJ2-6, with TRBD1 identical over 7 bases. CDR1 and CDR2 (germline): PRHDT, FYEKMQ (reference sequence). Trimming removed 5 bases from V and 1 base from J; junction bases left unmatched: 11. The CDR3 consists of 18 residues. The CDR3 coding sequence is TGTGCCAGCAGCCTGACAGGGTGGGGTCGGTCTGGGGCCAACGTCCTGACTTTC. Protein product: CASSLTGWGRSGANVLTF.

The chain uses TRBV4-3 and TRBJ1-1; the D gene is possibly TRBD1 (6 bases). The CDR3 runs to 16 residues. The V end lost 4 bases, the J end lost 0 bases, and 15 bases lay between the germline ends. Germline V gene data show CDR1 as LGHNA and CDR2 as YSLEER. CDR3 sequence (DNA): TGCGCCAGCAGCCTCGGGGGGGCGGGCCTGAACACTGAAGCTTTCTTT. This sequence encodes CASSLGGAGLNTEAFF.

V is TRBV6-5 and J is TRBJ2-5; 10 nucleotides align to TRBD2. Looked up from germline, CDR1 is MNHEY and CDR2 is SVGAGI. The CDR3 runs to 14 residues. V lost 6 bases to trimming and J lost 1 base; unmatched junction nucleotides: 2. CDR3: CASRGTSAQETQYF. The CDR3 DNA follows: TGTGCCAGCAGGGGGACTAGCGCCCAAGAGACCCAGTACTTC.

This rearrangement joins TRBV20-1 to TRBJ2-1; 8 nucleotides line up with TRBD1. J lost 7 bases, V lost 3 bases, and 14 bases had no gene match. The CDR3 covers 16 residues. Germline V CDR1 and CDR2: DFQATT, SNEGSKA (reference sequence). CDR3 coding DNA: TGCAGTGCTAGTGCGCCGGGGACAGGAGTCAGGAATGAGCAGTTCTTC. This encodes CSASAPGTGVRNEQFF.

This chain joins TRBV5-6 and TRBJ1-5, with 7 positions matching TRBD1. Germline CDR1 reads SGHDT; CDR2 reads YYEEEE. V lost 1 base to trimming and J lost 9 bases; unmatched junction nucleotides: 13. The CDR3 is 16 amino acids. DNA for the CDR3: TGTGCCAGCAGCTTGAGGGGAGACAGGGTGGGGAGGCCCCAGCATTTT. It encodes CASSLRGDRVGRPQHF.

The chain recombines TRBV7-2 with TRBJ2-7; 8 positions match TRBD2. Germline loops: CDR1 SGHTA, CDR2 FQGNSA. The CDR3 extends over 15 amino acids. V gave up 3 bases and J gave up 6 bases; unmatched junction bases: 10. CDR3: CASSFSPGGSGEQYF. The CDR3 DNA is TGTGCCAGCAGCTTTTCTCCGGGAGGGTCTGGCGAGCAGTACTTC. The whole variable domain, remainder taken from reference TRBV7-2 and TRBJ2-7, is GAGVSQSPSNKVTEKGKDVELRCDPISGHTALYWYRQSLGQGLEFLIYFQGNSAPDKSGLPSDRFSAERTGGSVSTLTIQRTQQEDSAVYLCASSFSPGGSGEQYFGPGTRLTVT.

The V and J genes are TRBV2 and TRBJ1-4; D remains unclear. Germline V lookup: CDR1 SNHLY, CDR2 FYNNEI. The CDR3 loop spans 14 amino acids. Trimming left V 10 bases short and J 5 bases short, with 17 bases between. The CDR3 sequence is CATTTETTNEKLFF. In nucleotides, the CDR3 is TGTGCCACAACGACGGAGACTACCAATGAAAAACTGTTTTTT.

The rearrangement joins TRBV7-8 to TRBJ2-3; 8 bases fit TRBD2. CDR1 is SGHVS and CDR2 is FQNEAQ in the germline V gene. The CDR3 runs to 16 residues. Losses at the gene ends were 5 bases for V and 4 bases for J; bases not matched to a gene: 11. The CDR3 reads CASSPTGTRMSDTQYF. CDR3 coding DNA: TGTGCCAGCAGCCCCACCGGGACTAGGATGTCAGATACGCAGTATTTT.

The chain carries TRBV18 and TRBJ1-5, with TRBD1 identical over 7 bases. CDR1 and CDR2 (germline): KGHSH, LQKENI. The CDR3 sequence is 14 residues long. The J segment lost 3 bases and the V segment lost 4 bases, leaving 3 bases of the junction unmatched. CDR3 region: CASSLQGYNQPQHF. The CDR3 nucleotides are TGTGCCAGCTCACTACAGGGGTACAATCAGCCCCAGCATTTT.

This chain uses TRBV7-8 with TRBJ2-5, with a weak D call TRBD2 (5 bases). This CDR3 is built from 14 residues. V dropped 5 bases and J dropped 14 bases, with 24 bases sitting between them. Germline V CDR1 and CDR2: SGHVS, FQNEAQ. CDR3 loop: CASSPRDPGTSTYF. For the CDR3, the DNA is TGTGCCAGCAGCCCTAGAGATCCGGGAACTTCGACATACTTC.

This chain joins TRBV6-5 and TRBJ1-6; weak D call: TRBD1 (6 bases). V dropped 6 bases and J dropped 9 bases, with 15 bases sitting between them. This CDR3 region has 14 residues. The germline V gene has CDR1 MNHEY and CDR2 SVGAGI. The CDR3 sequence: CASSRGQISSPLHF. Here the CDR3 DNA reads TGTGCCAGCAGCCGAGGACAGATTTCTTCACCCCTCCACTTT.

The CDR3 is CSVVKGPNTEAFF. The CDR3 DNA reads TGCAGCGTTGTGAAGGGGCCTAACACTGAAGCTTTCTTT. The J gene is TRBJ1-1, the V gene TRBV29-1; a possible D gene is TRBD1 (5 bases). Looked up from germline, CDR1 is SQVTM and CDR2 is ANQGSEA. V shed 4 bases and J shed 2 bases, with 11 bases lying between them. The CDR3 extends over 13 amino acids.

The V gene is TRBV24-1, the J gene TRBJ2-2, with D possibly being TRBD2 (6 bases). This CDR3 has 16 residues. V lost 7 bases, J lost 0 bases, and 14 bases lay in between. Germline V gene sequence: CDR1 KGHDR, CDR2 SFDVKD. CDR3 in amino acids: CATSSGVAANTGELFF. Written as DNA, the CDR3 is TGTGCCACCAGCTCGGGGGTAGCCGCGAACACCGGGGAGCTGTTTTTT.

The chain employs TRBV19 and TRBJ1-4; no clear D gene. Germline V gene data show CDR1 as LNHDA and CDR2 as SQIVND (reference sequence). The CDR3 covers 17 residues. V lost 3 bases, J lost 0 bases, and 14 bases lay in between. This chain's CDR3 is CASSILGRGATNEKLFF. CDR3 nucleotide sequence: TGTGCCAGTAGTATTCTTGGACGGGGTGCAACTAATGAAAAACTGTTTTTT. The full variable domain, completed using reference TRBV19 and TRBJ1-4, is DGGITQSPKYLFRKEGQNVTLSCEQNLNHDAMYWYRQDPGQGLRLIYYSQIVNDFQKGDIAEGYSVSREKKESFPLTVTSAQKNPTAFYLCASSILGRGATNEKLFFGSGTQLSVL.

The CDR3 is CASSYTLDSYNTEAFF. CDR3 DNA sequence: TGTGCCAGCAGTTATACTCTAGACAGCTACAACACTGAAGCTTTCTTT. This chain links TRBV6-2 or TRBV6-3 with TRBJ1-1; tentatively, D is TRBD1 (5 bases). The V end was cut by 3 bases, the J end by 2 bases, with 16 bases between. Germline values: CDR1 MNHEY, CDR2 SVGEGT. The CDR3 is 16 amino acids.

The chain is built from TRBV6-5 and TRBJ2-5; a weak D match, TRBD2 (5 bases). The germline CDR1 and CDR2 sequences are MNHEY and SVGAGI. The CDR3 consists of 15 residues. The ends were cut back, 6 bases at V and 5 bases at J, with 19 bases in the middle. The CDR3, as DNA: TGTGCCAGCAGCCCAACGGACTCATACGTGGAGACCCAGTACTTC. Protein product: CASSPTDSYVETQYF.